These T cell receptor beta chains were read from a single sample in a study of blood T cell repertoires in COVID-19. Libraries were prepared by immunoSEQ multiplex PCR; TCRdb keeps only in-frame clonotypes and omits some of them. The sample yields roughly 410,000 clones, around 87% seen once. Specimen: peripheral blood. These receptors all stem from a woman aged 55-70 years with COVID-19, enrolled during active disease. Both conserved end residues are part of each CDR3. The D gene is left open where the match is weak. A row's size may be missing; if present it is once, few, many or a size class.

J: TRBJ1-2
D: TRBD1
V: TRBV2
size: -
DNA: TGTGCCAGCAGTGAAGGGGACAGGTCGGAAGGCTACACCTTC
CDR3: CASSEGDRSEGYTF

J: TRBJ1-5
D: TRBD1
V: TRBV28
size: -
DNA: TGTGCCAGCAGTACACGGACAGGTAGGGGCAATCAGCCCCAGCATTTT
CDR3: CASSTRTGRGNQPQHF

J: TRBJ2-7
D: TRBD1
V: TRBV5-1
size: -
DNA: TGCGCCAGCAGCTTGGCTGGGACAGGGTTCTCCTACGAGCAGTACTTC
CDR3: CASSLAGTGFSYEQYF

J: TRBJ1-6
D: -
V: TRBV9
size: -
DNA: TGTGCCAGCAGCGTAGGGGGCGACAGGCGTAATTCACCCCTCCACTTT
CDR3: CASSVGGDRRNSPLHF

J: TRBJ1-5
D: TRBD1
V: TRBV28
size: -
DNA: TGTGCCAGCAGTTTAGCGGGACAGGCGGGACAGCCCCAGCATTTT
CDR3: CASSLAGQAGQPQHF

J: TRBJ2-5
D: TRBD1
V: TRBV3-1/TRBV3-2
size: -
DNA: TGTGCCAGCAGCTGGAAACAACAGGGGGCTTGGGAGACCCAGTACTTC
CDR3: CASSWKQQGAWETQYF

J: TRBJ1-1
D: TRBD1
V: TRBV5-6
size: -
DNA: TGTGCCAGCAGCTTGGGGATCGGACAGGGATGGACTGAAGCTTTCTTT
CDR3: CASSLGIGQGWTEAFF

J: TRBJ1-1
D: TRBD1
V: TRBV12-3/TRBV12-4
size: -
DNA: TGTGCCAGCAGTTTAGCTGGGACAGGGTGGGCTTTCTTT
CDR3: CASSLAGTGWAFF

J: TRBJ2-3
D: TRBD2
V: TRBV9
size: -
DNA: TGTGCCAGCAGCTTGAGACTAGCGGCTGGCACAGATACGCAGTATTTT
CDR3: CASSLRLAAGTDTQYF

J: TRBJ2-2
D: -
V: TRBV5-1
size: -
DNA: TGCGCCAGCAGCTTCGCGCCGACTGGGGCGTCGGGCACCGGGGAGCTGTTTTTT
CDR3: CASSFAPTGASGTGELFF

J: TRBJ2-2
D: -
V: TRBV9
size: -
DNA: TGTGCCAGCAGCCTGGGACTGGGGGCCGGGGAGCTGTTTTTT
CDR3: CASSLGLGAGELFF

J: TRBJ2-3
D: TRBD2
V: TRBV2
size: -
DNA: TGTGCCAGCAGTCGTAGACTAGCGGGGGCGCATAGCACAGATACGCAGTATTTT
CDR3: CASSRRLAGAHSTDTQYF

J: TRBJ2-6
D: -
V: TRBV7-7
size: once
DNA: TGTGCCAGCAGCTTAGTGGCAGGGCCTGGGGCCAACGTCCTGACTTTC
CDR3: CASSLVAGPGANVLTF

J: TRBJ2-7
D: -
V: TRBV6-6
size: -
DNA: TGTGCCAGCAGGTTAAGGGGCTCCGAATACGACGAGCAGTACTTC
CDR3: CASRLRGSEYDEQYF

J: TRBJ2-2
D: -
V: TRBV5-4
size: -
DNA: TGTGCCAGCAGCTTGGGACAGAAGAACACCGGGGAGCTGTTTTTT
CDR3: CASSLGQKNTGELFF

J: TRBJ2-3
D: -
V: TRBV7-3
size: -
DNA: TGTGCCAGCAGCTTAATCAGGAGCACAGATACGCAGTATTTT
CDR3: CASSLIRSTDTQYF

J: TRBJ1-1
D: -
V: TRBV5-8
size: -
DNA: TGTGCCAGCAGCTTAACTCAGAACACTGAAGCTTTCTTT
CDR3: CASSLTQNTEAFF

J: TRBJ1-6
D: TRBD1
V: TRBV5-4
size: -
DNA: TGTGCCAGCCGGACAGGGGTGGTCGGATCACCCCTCCACTTT
CDR3: CASRTGVVGSPLHF

J: TRBJ2-2
D: TRBD1
V: TRBV5-5
size: few
DNA: TGTGCCAGCAGCCTTCCCGGGACAGGGAACACCGGGGAGCTGTTTTTT
CDR3: CASSLPGTGNTGELFF

J: TRBJ1-1
D: TRBD1
V: TRBV9
size: -
DNA: TGTGCCAGCAGCGTAGTAACAGGGGTTGAAGCTTTCTTT
CDR3: CASSVVTGVEAFF

J: TRBJ1-2
D: -
V: TRBV12-3/TRBV12-4
size: -
DNA: TGTGCCAGCAGCCCCGGGGGGGGAAGCTACACCTTC
CDR3: CASSPGGGSYTF

J: TRBJ2-2
D: -
V: TRBV11-1
size: -
DNA: TGTGCCAGCAGCTTAGGGGACAACGCGAACACCGGGGAGCTGTTTTTT
CDR3: CASSLGDNANTGELFF

J: TRBJ1-1
D: TRBD1
V: TRBV19
size: -
DNA: TGTGCCAGTAGTCACCGGGACAGGGGCACTGAAGCTTTCTTT
CDR3: CASSHRDRGTEAFF

J: TRBJ1-2
D: -
V: TRBV11-2
size: -
DNA: TGTGCCAGCAGTCGTACACCGCCTAGAGGTGGCTACACCTTC
CDR3: CASSRTPPRGGYTF

J: TRBJ2-3
D: TRBD2
V: TRBV28
size: -
DNA: TGTGCCAGCAGTTCCCCTGATAGCGGGGGGGCAATAGATACGCAGTATTTT
CDR3: CASSSPDSGGAIDTQYF

J: TRBJ1-6
D: -
V: TRBV28
size: -
DNA: TGTGCCAGCAGTTTATTGGGGGAGGTTTCTACACCCCTCCACTTT
CDR3: CASSLLGEVSTPLHF

J: TRBJ2-3
D: TRBD2
V: TRBV11-2
size: -
DNA: TGTGCCAGCAGCCCTACTAGCGGGGTGACAGATACGCAGTATTTT
CDR3: CASSPTSGVTDTQYF

J: TRBJ2-7
D: TRBD1
V: TRBV5-6
size: -
DNA: TGTGCCAGCAGCTTGCTGGACAGGAGCTCCTACGAGCAGTACTTC
CDR3: CASSLLDRSSYEQYF

J: TRBJ1-2
D: -
V: TRBV28
size: -
DNA: TGTGCCACCGTCGAATCACAGGGCTATGGCTACACCTTC
CDR3: CATVESQGYGYTF

J: TRBJ2-7
D: TRBD2
V: TRBV7-7
size: -
DNA: TGTGCCATCCAGCGGGGGGGCGGCGAGCAGTACTTC
CDR3: CAIQRGGGEQYF

J: TRBJ1-1
D: -
V: TRBV6-6
size: -
DNA: TGTGCCAGCAGCCCCGGGGGGGCCACTGAAGCTTTCTTT
CDR3: CASSPGGATEAFF

J: TRBJ2-6
D: -
V: TRBV19
size: once
DNA: TGTGCCAGTAGCCCCTTAATGTATGTGTCCGGGGCCAACGTCCTGACTTTC
CDR3: CASSPLMYVSGANVLTF

J: TRBJ2-5
D: TRBD1
V: TRBV27
size: -
DNA: TGTGCCAGCAGTTTATCGGGACAGGGGGGAGAGACCCAGTACTTC
CDR3: CASSLSGQGGETQYF

J: TRBJ2-3
D: -
V: TRBV6-4
size: -
DNA: TGTGCCAGCAGTGCCCAGGGGTTGGGAACAGATACGCAGTATTTT
CDR3: CASSAQGLGTDTQYF

J: TRBJ1-6
D: -
V: TRBV19
size: -
DNA: TGTGCCAGTAGCACCACCGCCGGGAGACCAATTAATTCACCCCTCCACTTT
CDR3: CASSTTAGRPINSPLHF

J: TRBJ1-1
D: -
V: TRBV20-1
size: -
DNA: TGCAGTGCTAGAGATATAGCTGAAGCTTTCTTT
CDR3: CSARDIAEAFF

J: TRBJ2-7
D: -
V: TRBV6-5
size: few
DNA: TGTGCCAGCAGTTACTCGACCGGGACAACCTACGAGCAGTACTTC
CDR3: CASSYSTGTTYEQYF

J: TRBJ2-7
D: TRBD1
V: TRBV27
size: -
DNA: TGTGCCAGCAGCAGGGACAGGTCGGCCTACGAGCAGTACTTC
CDR3: CASSRDRSAYEQYF

J: TRBJ1-2
D: -
V: TRBV7-9
size: -
DNA: TGTGCCAGCAGCAACATTCTAGGGGGTAGGGACTATGGCTACACCTTC
CDR3: CASSNILGGRDYGYTF

J: TRBJ1-5
D: -
V: TRBV21-1
size: -
DNA: TGTGCCAGCACTGTAGGAGGGTCCGATCAGCCCCAGCATTTT
CDR3: CASTVGGSDQPQHF

J: TRBJ1-4
D: -
V: TRBV7-9
size: -
DNA: TGTGCCAGCAGCTTTGAGGCGAAGAATGAAAAACTGTTTTTT
CDR3: CASSFEAKNEKLFF

J: TRBJ1-2
D: TRBD1
V: TRBV5-1
size: once
DNA: TGCGCCAGCAGCCCGCGGACAGGGGACTATGGCTACACCTTC
CDR3: CASSPRTGDYGYTF

J: TRBJ2-3
D: TRBD2
V: TRBV3-1/TRBV3-2
size: -
DNA: TGTGCCAGCAGCCAAAGCGGGGCTACAGATACGCAGTATTTT
CDR3: CASSQSGATDTQYF

J: TRBJ2-1
D: -
V: TRBV9
size: -
DNA: TGTGCCAGCAGCGTTCAGACTTACAATGAGCAGTTCTTC
CDR3: CASSVQTYNEQFF

J: TRBJ1-4
D: -
V: TRBV4-1
size: -
DNA: TGCGCCAGCAGCCTTGTAGGAGGGCCGACAACTAATGAAAAACTGTTTTTT
CDR3: CASSLVGGPTTNEKLFF

J: TRBJ1-6
D: TRBD1
V: TRBV6-6
size: -
DNA: TGTGCCAGCGGAATCGCCGGGACAGGGAATTCACCCCTCCACTTT
CDR3: CASGIAGTGNSPLHF

J: TRBJ1-5
D: -
V: TRBV4-1
size: -
DNA: TGCGCCAGCAGCCATTGGCAGGGGTTGACCAGCAATCAGCCCCAGCATTTT
CDR3: CASSHWQGLTSNQPQHF

J: TRBJ1-1
D: -
V: TRBV5-6
size: -
DNA: TGTGCCAGCAGCTTGGATGGGGGCTTAACTAACACTGAAGCTTTCTTT
CDR3: CASSLDGGLTNTEAFF

J: TRBJ2-7
D: -
V: TRBV6-5
size: -
DNA: TGTGCCAGCAGTACGACTTACCAGGGCCACGAGCAGTACTTC
CDR3: CASSTTYQGHEQYF

J: TRBJ1-1
D: TRBD1
V: TRBV28
size: -
DNA: TGTGCCAGCAGTTTTCTCCGACAGGGCCACACTGAAGCTTTCTTT
CDR3: CASSFLRQGHTEAFF

J: TRBJ1-1
D: TRBD1
V: TRBV5-4
size: -
DNA: TGTGCCAGCACAGCAGGGGGCGCGTGGAACACTGAAGCTTTCTTT
CDR3: CASTAGGAWNTEAFF

J: TRBJ1-1
D: -
V: TRBV7-3
size: -
DNA: TGTGCCAGCAGCTTCGGACAGCGGAACACTGAAGCTTTCTTT
CDR3: CASSFGQRNTEAFF

J: TRBJ2-3
D: TRBD2
V: TRBV9
size: once
DNA: TGTGCCAGCAGCGTATTAGCGGGGGGAGGAGATACGCAGTATTTT
CDR3: CASSVLAGGGDTQYF